This T cell receptor (beta chain) originates from a study of T cell responses to AZD1222 COVID-19 vaccine. Study at large: Both about-4-week and about-12-week second-dose recipients were combined.

Trimming cost V 4 bases and J 4 bases, with 19 bases left between them. The CDR3 contains 16 residues. The germline CDR1 and CDR2 sequences are SNHLY and FYNNEI. Repertoires were generated with immunoSEQ multiplex PCR, while TCRdb's copy carries only in-frame clones and drops some. The profile shows around 130,000 clones, approximately 85% of them singletons. Study observations and caveats: Dominant at 160-218 and 743-854, vaccine-associated CD4 TCRs also spanned spike. A mostly white British donor set with more females was recruited, and clonal diversity was possibly underestimated. Among AZD1222 vaccinees, only 5 to 7 were seropositive at baseline.

Worth noting for this clone: The antigen remains unidentified.

The receptor's source is an adult in good health. The genes are TRBV2 and TRBJ2-5, with D tentatively TRBD1 (5 bases). The material was peripheral blood, obtained on day 0 of AZD1222 vaccination. CDR3 DNA: TGTGCCAGCAGTGGGCAGGATGGACATGAGGTAGAGACCCAGTACTTC. This translates into CASSGQDGHEVETQYF.